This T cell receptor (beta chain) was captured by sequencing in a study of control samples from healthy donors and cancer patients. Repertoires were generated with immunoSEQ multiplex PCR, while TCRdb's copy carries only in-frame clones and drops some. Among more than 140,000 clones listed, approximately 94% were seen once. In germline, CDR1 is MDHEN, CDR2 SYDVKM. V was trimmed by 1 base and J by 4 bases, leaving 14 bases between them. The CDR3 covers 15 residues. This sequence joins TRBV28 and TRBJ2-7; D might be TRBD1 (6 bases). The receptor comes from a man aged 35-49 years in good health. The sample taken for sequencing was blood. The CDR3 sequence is CASSLLDQGPYEQYF. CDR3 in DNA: TGTGCCAGCAGTTTATTGGATCAGGGGCCGTACGAGCAGTACTTC.